This T cell receptor (beta chain) was captured by sequencing in a study of CD8 T cells in ankylosing spondylitis listed by TCRdb under 2017. Turning to the overall study: The study set out to find disease-linked TCR variants by profiling T cell receptor beta repertoires in ankylosing spondylitis patients and healthy donors. The full study cohort was made up of about 25 ankylosing spondylitis patients and 108 healthy donors. Peripheral blood was sampled, and synovial fluid was additionally collected from ankylosing spondylitis patients.

This clonotype was counted only a few times. The target of this receptor is not known. Base qualities are not provided; no much larger clone lies one nucleotide away. Beyond this particular receptor, the publication reports: A CD8+ phenotype was shown by the disease-linked clones, which were found at relatively low frequencies in peripheral blood. A TCR beta motif made up of 7 to 9 highly homologous amino acid variants appeared to be characteristic of blood from ankylosing spondylitis patients. Some motif variants were previously reported in synovial fluid and blood of reactive arthritis patients, suggesting common disease-initiation mechanisms. According to the report, matched synovial fluid samples from ankylosing spondylitis patients were significantly enriched for the disease-linked clones.

Reads for this sample came from an Illumina HiSeq 2500. TCR beta libraries were prepared by quantitative 5'-RACE with molecular barcodes. As for the original processing: A new computational method, built on a probabilistic model of VDJ rearrangement, was used to identify disease-linked TCR variants. TCRdb reworked the public reads: Q25 trimming with fastp, MiXCR clone assembly, productive beta chains retained. Each record represents a unique CDR3 protein, reported with the most common genes and DNA among its rows. These V and J calls derive from TCRdb rather than the authors' analysis. This sample holds about 500,000 distinct CDR3 sequences; roughly 13% were observed only once. The ten largest account for under 7.5% of the sample. The V end gives up 4 bases and the J end 4 bases, leaving 6 bases in the junction not matched to a gene. The germline V gene sets CDR1 to SGHDT and CDR2 to YYEEEE. The CDR3 measures 16 amino acids from cysteine to phenylalanine. This entry keeps only the CDR3 DNA: 48 bases, framed from base 1.

The TCR comes from a male donor with ankylosing spondylitis. Sequencing was performed on blood, either unsorted or a sorted T cell fraction (not recorded which). The rearranged segments are TRBV5-6 and TRBJ2-2; TRBD2 matches 11 bases in the middle. DNA sequence: TGTGCCAGCAGCAACCGACTAGCGGGATTCACCGGGGAGCTGTTTTTT. This translates into CASSNRLAGFTGELFF.